This T cell receptor (beta chain) is from a study of CD8 T cells in Susac syndrome. Study-wide findings and caveats: Peak Susac CD8+ clonal expansion occurred in TEMRA cells and active patients.

Sequencing of TCR beta was performed on blood CD8+ and CD4+ T cells. For this clonotype: As yet, its antigen is unknown.

The length of the CDR3 is 15 residues. With 1 base removed from V and 3 bases from J, the gap between germline ends came to 7 bases. Per the germline V gene, CDR1 is MGHRA and CDR2 is YSYEKL. When the RNA was reverse transcribed, random hexamers were used with an input of roughly 0.45 to 1 ug. The amplification used immunoSEQ multiplex PCR on TCR beta CDR3; it spanned 54 Vbeta and 13 Jbeta. From the immunoSEQ multiplex PCR reads, TCRdb called clonotypes with MiXCR, one entry per CDR3 protein. This sample yields roughly 89,000 distinct CDR3 sequences, of which roughly 95% are seen a single time; approximately 0.57% belongs to the top ten.

The sample comprised CD8+ T cells from PBMCs. The source of this sequence is a human donor with Susac syndrome. The V and J genes are TRBV4-1 and TRBJ1-6; D is uncertain. The CDR3 sequence is CASSQGWNYNSPLHF. As DNA, the CDR3 is TGCGCCAGCAGCCAAGGGTGGAACTATAATTCACCCCTCCACTTT.